This T cell receptor beta chain was sequenced during a study of cytomegalovirus exposure and HLA in healthy donors. General study points: CMV antigen specificity of a few CMV-associated chains was confirmed in vitro. As a later analysis showed, several of the most significant clusters appeared to be linked to common viral pathogens. The study put under 200 TCR beta chains on its list as cytomegalovirus-associated.

Samples came from healthy bone marrow donors. In the PCR, 60 Vbeta and 13 Jbeta primers were used. Some clones are missing from TCRdb's copy, which holds only in-frame ones; the method was immunoSEQ multiplex PCR. The table shows roughly 180,000 clones, with roughly 81% occurring only once. About this clone itself: Antigen specificity is unknown.

The germline V and J ends were trimmed by 0 bases and 3 bases, with 12 bases remaining between them. Germline values: CDR1 SGDLS, CDR2 YYNGEE. The CDR3 consists of 16 residues. The chain has TRBV9 and TRBJ1-4; D may be TRBD1 (5 bases). The receptor was derived from a girl between 10 and 17 years old in good health and CMV-seropositive. What was sequenced was PBMCs. The CDR3 nucleotides are TGTGCCAGCAGCGTAGCATCCGGGACTTCTAATGAAAAACTGTTTTTT. This sequence encodes CASSVASGTSNEKLFF.